The rows below give T cell receptor beta chains drawn from one sample of a study of T cell changes during pregnancy in multiple sclerosis. The repertoire was sequenced with immunoSEQ multiplex PCR; TCRdb's copy has only in-frame clones and lacks some. The sample carries about 100,000 clones, just over 90% recorded once. The material sequenced was peripheral blood, taken after pregnancy. These receptors were taken from a female donor with multiple sclerosis, enrolled in a pregnancy study. CDR3s include the opening cysteine and the closing phenylalanine or tryptophan. Each record gives: CDR3 length, clone size, D gene, V gene, J gene, CDR3 protein, CDR3 DNA. The D gene is left open where the match is weak. The size field is filled for only some rows; it gives once, few, many or a size class.

CDR3 length: 19; clone size: once; D gene: TRBD1; V gene: TRBV7-6; J gene: TRBJ2-7; CDR3 protein: CASSLVATGLGTGEGEQYF; CDR3 DNA: TGTGCCAGCAGCTTAGTAGCCACCGGCTTGGGGACAGGGGAAGGCGAGCAGTACTTC
CDR3 length: 14; clone size: few; D gene: -; V gene: TRBV12-5; J gene: TRBJ1-5; CDR3 protein: CASGLGQRNQPQHF; CDR3 DNA: TGTGCTAGTGGTTTGGGACAGAGGAATCAGCCCCAGCATTTT
CDR3 length: 16; clone size: -; D gene: -; V gene: TRBV18; J gene: TRBJ2-1; CDR3 protein: CASYIIARSSYNEQFF; CDR3 DNA: TGTGCCAGCTATATTATAGCGCGGAGCTCCTACAATGAGCAGTTCTTC
CDR3 length: 20; clone size: -; D gene: -; V gene: TRBV15; J gene: TRBJ1-3; CDR3 protein: CATSRDEGEPQINSGNTIYF; CDR3 DNA: TGTGCCACCAGCAGAGATGAAGGAGAACCCCAAATAAACTCTGGAAACACCATATATTTT
CDR3 length: 13; clone size: -; D gene: -; V gene: TRBV29-1; J gene: TRBJ2-3; CDR3 protein: CSVQVFSTDTQYF; CDR3 DNA: TGCAGCGTTCAGGTCTTTAGCACAGATACGCAGTATTTT
CDR3 length: 12; clone size: -; D gene: -; V gene: TRBV5-6; J gene: TRBJ2-1; CDR3 protein: CASSLVSSEQFF; CDR3 DNA: TGTGCCAGCAGCTTGGTTAGCAGTGAGCAGTTCTTC
CDR3 length: 13; clone size: -; D gene: -; V gene: TRBV6-1; J gene: TRBJ2-7; CDR3 protein: CASRPGQTYEQYF; CDR3 DNA: TGTGCCAGCCGCCCGGGACAAACTTACGAGCAGTACTTC
CDR3 length: 16; clone size: -; D gene: TRBD2; V gene: TRBV5-1; J gene: TRBJ2-7; CDR3 protein: CASSLEPSGGTYEQYF; CDR3 DNA: TGCGCCAGCAGCTTAGAACCTAGCGGGGGTACCTACGAGCAGTACTTC
CDR3 length: 14; clone size: -; D gene: -; V gene: TRBV30; J gene: TRBJ2-7; CDR3 protein: CAWSVRRGESEQYF; CDR3 DNA: TGTGCCTGGAGTGTACGGCGGGGAGAGTCCGAGCAGTACTTC
CDR3 length: 11; clone size: few; D gene: -; V gene: TRBV25-1; J gene: TRBJ1-1; CDR3 protein: CASRVGRLAFF; CDR3 DNA: TGTGCCAGCAGAGTCGGGAGGCTCGCTTTCTTT
CDR3 length: 16; clone size: -; D gene: TRBD1; V gene: TRBV5-4; J gene: TRBJ1-2; CDR3 protein: CASSFAPGTVVYGYTF; CDR3 DNA: TGTGCCAGCAGCTTCGCCCCCGGGACAGTAGTCTATGGCTACACCTTC
CDR3 length: 13; clone size: -; D gene: -; V gene: TRBV30; J gene: TRBJ1-5; CDR3 protein: CAWSVQGNQPQHF; CDR3 DNA: TGTGCCTGGAGTGTACAGGGCAATCAGCCCCAGCATTTT
CDR3 length: 15; clone size: -; D gene: TRBD1; V gene: TRBV10-3; J gene: TRBJ1-1; CDR3 protein: CAISEGQGLNTEAFF; CDR3 DNA: TGTGCCATCAGTGAGGGACAGGGGTTGAACACTGAAGCTTTCTTT
CDR3 length: 14; clone size: -; D gene: -; V gene: TRBV11-2; J gene: TRBJ2-2; CDR3 protein: CASSLSGDTGELFF; CDR3 DNA: TGTGCCAGCAGCTTATCCGGAGACACCGGGGAGCTGTTTTTT
CDR3 length: 14; clone size: -; D gene: -; V gene: TRBV10-3; J gene: TRBJ1-1; CDR3 protein: CAIYSGHSFSEAFF; CDR3 DNA: TGTGCCATCTATTCGGGACACTCTTTTTCTGAAGCTTTCTTT
CDR3 length: 11; clone size: -; D gene: -; V gene: TRBV28; J gene: TRBJ1-1; CDR3 protein: CASSLGLEAFF; CDR3 DNA: TGTGCCAGCAGTTTGGGCCTTGAAGCTTTCTTT
CDR3 length: 15; clone size: -; D gene: -; V gene: TRBV7-6; J gene: TRBJ2-7; CDR3 protein: CASSPRVGESYEQYF; CDR3 DNA: TGTGCCAGCAGCCCCCGGGTCGGGGAATCCTACGAGCAGTACTTC
CDR3 length: 16; clone size: -; D gene: TRBD2; V gene: TRBV4-1; J gene: TRBJ2-1; CDR3 protein: CASSQEIAGAYNEQFF; CDR3 DNA: TGCGCCAGCAGCCAAGAAATAGCGGGGGCCTACAATGAGCAGTTCTTC
CDR3 length: 15; clone size: -; D gene: TRBD2; V gene: TRBV7-9; J gene: TRBJ2-5; CDR3 protein: CASSHRRGGAETQYF; CDR3 DNA: TGTGCCAGCAGCCACCGCCGGGGGGGCGCAGAGACCCAGTACTTC
CDR3 length: 13; clone size: -; D gene: TRBD1; V gene: TRBV7-6; J gene: TRBJ1-5; CDR3 protein: CASSKGQGKPQHF; CDR3 DNA: TGTGCCAGCAGCAAAGGACAGGGGAAGCCCCAGCATTTT
CDR3 length: 14; clone size: -; D gene: -; V gene: TRBV7-2; J gene: TRBJ2-3; CDR3 protein: CASSLTSFPDTQYF; CDR3 DNA: TGTGCCAGCAGCTTAACTAGCTTCCCAGATACGCAGTATTTT
CDR3 length: 15; clone size: -; D gene: TRBD1; V gene: TRBV5-4; J gene: TRBJ1-1; CDR3 protein: CASSFGDRENTEAFF; CDR3 DNA: TGTGCCAGCAGCTTTGGGGACAGAGAGAACACTGAAGCTTTCTTT
CDR3 length: 16; clone size: -; D gene: -; V gene: TRBV5-6; J gene: TRBJ1-6; CDR3 protein: CASSLVGVEYNSPLHF; CDR3 DNA: TGTGCCAGCAGCCTAGTCGGGGTGGAATATAATTCACCCCTCCACTTT
CDR3 length: 15; clone size: -; D gene: TRBD2; V gene: TRBV6-1; J gene: TRBJ2-1; CDR3 protein: CASSEAGTRLSEQFF; CDR3 DNA: TGTGCCAGCAGTGAAGCAGGGACTAGGTTGAGTGAGCAGTTCTTC
CDR3 length: 15; clone size: -; D gene: TRBD2; V gene: TRBV10-3; J gene: TRBJ2-7; CDR3 protein: CAISGGSGGLSEQYF; CDR3 DNA: TGTGCCATCAGTGGGGGAAGCGGGGGTCTGTCCGAGCAGTACTTC
CDR3 length: 15; clone size: once; D gene: -; V gene: TRBV6-4; J gene: TRBJ1-2; CDR3 protein: CASSVSAGANYGYTF; CDR3 DNA: TGTGCCAGCAGTGTTTCGGCCGGAGCTAACTATGGCTACACCTTC
CDR3 length: 13; clone size: -; D gene: -; V gene: TRBV6-5; J gene: TRBJ1-5; CDR3 protein: CASSLQGNQPQHF; CDR3 DNA: TGTGCCAGCAGCCTTCAGGGCAATCAGCCCCAGCATTTT
CDR3 length: 14; clone size: -; D gene: -; V gene: TRBV6-1; J gene: TRBJ2-7; CDR3 protein: CASSEQGIVYEQYF; CDR3 DNA: TGTGCCAGCAGTGAACAGGGCATTGTCTACGAGCAGTACTTC
CDR3 length: 17; clone size: once; D gene: -; V gene: TRBV4-1; J gene: TRBJ1-1; CDR3 protein: CASSQDPPQTLNTEAFF; CDR3 DNA: TGCGCCAGCAGCCAAGATCCCCCCCAGACTTTGAACACTGAAGCTTTCTTT
CDR3 length: 13; clone size: -; D gene: -; V gene: TRBV12-5; J gene: TRBJ2-7; CDR3 protein: CASGLTGTHEQYF; CDR3 DNA: TGTGCTAGTGGTTTGACAGGGACGCACGAGCAGTACTTC
CDR3 length: 12; clone size: -; D gene: -; V gene: TRBV10-3; J gene: TRBJ1-2; CDR3 protein: CAISGQLDGYTF; CDR3 DNA: TGTGCCATCAGTGGACAGCTCGATGGCTACACCTTC
CDR3 length: 13; clone size: -; D gene: -; V gene: TRBV6-1; J gene: TRBJ1-4; CDR3 protein: CASSDRGYEKLFF; CDR3 DNA: TGTGCCAGCAGTGACAGGGGCTACGAAAAACTGTTTTTT
CDR3 length: 15; clone size: -; D gene: TRBD1; V gene: TRBV7-3; J gene: TRBJ1-1; CDR3 protein: CASSPDRDRNTEAFF; CDR3 DNA: TGTGCCAGCAGCCCCGACAGGGACCGGAACACTGAAGCTTTCTTT
CDR3 length: 13; clone size: -; D gene: -; V gene: TRBV27; J gene: TRBJ1-2; CDR3 protein: CASRGGAPTGYTF; CDR3 DNA: TGTGCCAGCAGAGGGGGGGCCCCTACTGGCTACACCTTC
CDR3 length: 15; clone size: -; D gene: -; V gene: TRBV9; J gene: TRBJ1-2; CDR3 protein: CASSVVQTGLGGYTF; CDR3 DNA: TGTGCCAGCAGCGTGGTGCAGACAGGATTGGGAGGCTACACCTTC
CDR3 length: 10; clone size: few; D gene: -; V gene: TRBV25-1; J gene: TRBJ1-1; CDR3 protein: CASGGGQAFF; CDR3 DNA: TGTGCCAGCGGCGGGGGGCAGGCTTTCTTT
CDR3 length: 14; clone size: -; D gene: TRBD1; V gene: TRBV6-5; J gene: TRBJ1-1; CDR3 protein: CASSRTGVNTEAFF; CDR3 DNA: TGTGCCAGCAGTCGGACAGGAGTGAACACTGAAGCTTTCTTT